The 12 T cell receptor beta chains listed next were all sequenced from one sample in a study of CD4 T cells in relation to SARS-CoV-2 and coronaviruses. These receptors lack a known antigen. Libraries were prepared by immunoSEQ multiplex PCR; TCRdb keeps only in-frame clonotypes and omits some of them. The sample contains fewer than 20,000 clones, about 78% of which appear only once. Unexposed donor CD4+ T cells date from 2011-2018, before the COVID-19 pandemic. CD4+ T cells were isolated from the cells after around 10 days of culture. Sequenced input: CD4+ T cells from PBMCs, cultured in vitro. The receptors stem from a human donor in good health.

This chain uses TRBV5-4 with TRBJ2-1; possible D gene TRBD1, 7 bases. Germline V gives CDR1 SGHNT, CDR2 YYREEE (reference sequence). CDR3 length: 14 residues. Deletions cut 5 bases from V and 9 bases from J, with 18 bases between. The CDR3: CASRTRTGSFEQFF. The CDR3 region has the DNA TGTGCCAGCAGGACTAGGACAGGTAGTTTTGAGCAGTTCTTC.

V gene TRBV5-1 combines with J gene TRBJ2-1; the D gene could be TRBD1 or TRBD2 (5 bases each). This CDR3 has 15 amino acids. Germline lookup yields CDR1 SGHRS and CDR2 YFSETQ. The V end lost 0 bases, the J end lost 1 base, and 8 bases lay between the germline ends. The CDR3 reads CASSLAGPSYNEQFF. The CDR3 DNA reads as TGCGCCAGCAGCTTGGCGGGGCCATCCTACAATGAGCAGTTCTTC.

This chain joins TRBV7-8 and TRBJ2-1; perhaps TRBD1 as D (6 bases). Trimming took off 8 bases at V and 0 bases at J, with 8 bases between the two ends. Germline CDR1 reads SGHVS; CDR2 reads FQNEAQ. The CDR3 spans 13 residues. CDR3 in DNA: TGTGCCAGCGGCAGGGGCTCCTACAATGAGCAGTTCTTC. This sequence encodes CASGRGSYNEQFF.

The chain has TRBV11-2 and TRBJ1-6; no clear D gene. Trimming removed 6 bases from V and 9 bases from J, with 18 bases in between. CDR1 and CDR2 (germline): SGHAT, FQNNGV. The CDR3 runs 15 residues. The CDR3 reads CASRTPRGNGSPLHF. CDR3 coding DNA: TGTGCCAGCAGAACCCCGCGTGGGAACGGTTCACCCCTCCACTTT.

V is TRBV30 and J is TRBJ1-6, with D possibly being TRBD1 (6 bases). This CDR3 region has 13 residues. Trimming removed 3 bases from V and 5 bases from J, with 8 bases in between. The germline gives CDR1 GTSNPN, CDR2 SVGIG (reference sequence). The CDR3: CAWSRDNNSPLHF. CDR3 nucleotide sequence: TGTGCCTGGAGCCGGGACAATAATTCACCCCTCCACTTT.

The gene calls are TRBV7-9 and TRBJ2-7; 12 bases align to TRBD1. Germline V CDR1 and CDR2: SEHNR, FQNEAQ (reference sequence). The CDR3 extends over 13 amino acids. V was pared by 8 bases and J by 5 bases, with 4 bases of the junction left unmatched. The CDR3, as DNA: TGTGCCAGCGACGGGGACAGGGGGCACGAGCAGTACTTC. Translating gives CASDGDRGHEQYF.

This chain connects TRBV7-9 to TRBJ2-1, with TRBD2 matching 7 bases. This CDR3 region has 17 residues. The trim removed 6 bases at V and 7 bases at J, leaving 18 bases unmatched. Germline V CDR1 and CDR2: SEHNR, FQNEAQ (reference sequence). CDR3 amino acids: CASRPSGTLLRGNEQFF. The CDR3 DNA reads as TGTGCCAGCAGGCCCAGCGGGACCCTATTGCGGGGGAATGAGCAGTTCTTC. Using reference TRBV7-9 and TRBJ2-1 for the parts outside the CDR3, the full variable domain is DTGVSQNPRHKITKRGQNVTFRCDPISEHNRLYWYRQTLGQGPEFLTYFQNEAQLEKSRLLSDRFSAERPKGSFSTLEIQRTEQGDSAMYLCASRPSGTLLRGNEQFFGPGTRLTVL.

The V and J genes are TRBV2 and TRBJ2-1; 7 bases match TRBD1. CDR3 size: 15 residues. Trimming cost V 5 bases and J 1 base; bases outside gene matches: 5. Germline CDR1 and CDR2: SNHLY and FYNNEI. CDR3 sequence (DNA): TGTGCCAGCAGTCAGGGGGTAACATCCTACAATGAGCAGTTCTTC. Encoded protein: CASSQGVTSYNEQFF.

The chain joins TRBV11-2 to TRBJ1-1; D uncertain. V dropped 1 base and J dropped 11 bases, with 17 bases sitting between them. The CDR3 consists of 14 residues. The germline V gene has CDR1 SGHAT and CDR2 FQNNGV. CDR3 DNA: TGTGCCAGCAGCTTAGTTGATGGAGGGTCGAAGGCTTTCTTT. This sequence encodes CASSLVDGGSKAFF. Supplemented by reference TRBV11-2 and TRBJ1-1, the full variable domain reads EAGVAQSPRYKIIEKRQSVAFWCNPISGHATLYWYQQILGQGPKLLIQFQNNGVVDDSQLPKDRFSAERLKGVDSTLKIQPAKLEDSAVYLCASSLVDGGSKAFFGQGTRLTVV.

This chain links TRBV9 with TRBJ2-1; TRBD2 aligns across 12 bases. CDR3 length: 16 residues. The J segment lost 2 bases and the V segment lost 4 bases, leaving 4 bases of the junction unmatched. Germline CDR1 and CDR2: SGDLS and YYNGEE. The CDR3 is CASSFLAGGTYNEQFF. The CDR3 bases are TGTGCCAGCAGCTTCCTAGCGGGAGGGACCTACAATGAGCAGTTCTTC.

V is TRBV7-3 and J is TRBJ2-1, with a possible D match to TRBD1 (5 bases). Germline V CDR1 and CDR2: SGHTA, FQGTGA. This CDR3 contains 13 residues. Trimming removed 5 bases at V and 7 bases at J, with 12 bases between. CDR3 nucleotide sequence: TGTGCCAGCAGCCGACAGTCCTGGAATGAGCAGTTCTTC. Amino acids: CASSRQSWNEQFF.

This sequence joins TRBV7-3 and TRBJ2-1, with 9 bases aligning to TRBD2. J gave up 3 bases and V 5 bases, and 5 bases lay outside the gene matches. The CDR3 has 15 amino acids. Germline assignment: CDR1 SGHTA and CDR2 FQGTGA. The CDR3 DNA is TGTGCCAGCAGCCGCCATAGCGGGAGCTACAATGAGCAGTTCTTC. Translating gives CASSRHSGSYNEQFF. The variable domain in full, completed from reference TRBV7-3 and TRBJ2-1, reads GAGVSQTPSNKVTEKGKYVELRCDPISGHTALYWYRQSLGQGPEFLIYFQGTGAADDSGLPNDRFFAVRPEGSVSTLKIQRTERGDSAVYLCASSRHSGSYNEQFFGPGTRLTVL.